The present T cell receptor (beta chain) was sequenced within a study of blood T cell repertoires in COVID-19. In the study overall: COVID-19 samples, acute and convalescent, were from the United States, Italy and Spain. T cells, B-cell-depleted T cells, or PBMCs provided the cDNA or gDNA that served as material.

Seattle researchers signed up patients amid active infection and tracked them longitudinally. The CDR3 loop spans 13 amino acids. The V and J ends lost 2 bases and 1 base respectively, with 6 bases between them. Germline V CDR1 and CDR2: GTSNPN, SVGIG (reference sequence). How the authors handled the data: Reference gene primers were amplified, and this amplification served to estimate nucleated cell counts. Some clones are missing from TCRdb's copy, which holds only in-frame ones; the method was immunoSEQ multiplex PCR. The V and J calls and clone size come from that table; D and trimming were worked out from the DNA. The table lists under 350,000 clones, about nine tenths of them singletons.

The V and J genes are TRBV30 and TRBJ1-3; D gene unclear. The source is a woman aged 25 to 39 with COVID-19, enrolled during active disease. Sequenced material: peripheral blood. Here the CDR3 DNA reads TGTGCCTGGAGTACCCAGTCTGGAAACACCATATATTTT. This translates into CAWSTQSGNTIYF.